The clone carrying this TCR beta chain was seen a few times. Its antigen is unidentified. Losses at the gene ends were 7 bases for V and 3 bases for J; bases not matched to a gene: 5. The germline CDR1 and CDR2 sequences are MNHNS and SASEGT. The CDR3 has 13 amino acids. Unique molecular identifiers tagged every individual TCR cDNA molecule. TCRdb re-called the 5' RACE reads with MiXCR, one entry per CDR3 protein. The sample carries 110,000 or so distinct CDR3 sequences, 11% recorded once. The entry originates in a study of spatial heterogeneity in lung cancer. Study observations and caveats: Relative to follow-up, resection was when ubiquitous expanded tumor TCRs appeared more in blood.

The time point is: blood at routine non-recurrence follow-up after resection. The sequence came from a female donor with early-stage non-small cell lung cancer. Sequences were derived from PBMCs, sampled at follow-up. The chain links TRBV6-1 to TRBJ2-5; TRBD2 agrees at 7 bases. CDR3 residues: CASKLGREETQYF. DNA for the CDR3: TGTGCCAGCAAGTTGGGGAGGGAAGAGACCCAGTACTTC.